These T cell receptor beta chains were read from a single sample in a study of blood T cell repertoires in COVID-19. Sequencing was performed with immunoSEQ multiplex PCR; in TCRdb, only in-frame clones are kept and a portion is missing. The data show a few hundred thousand clones, 90% seen once. Sample: peripheral blood. The receptors originated from a woman younger than 45 with COVID-19, enrolled during active disease. Both conserved end residues are part of each CDR3. Fields, in order: clone size, J gene, D gene, V gene, CDR3 DNA, CDR3 protein. A D gene is named only where the DNA matches it firmly. Clone size is stated in some rows and not others, as once, few, many or a class when expanded.

NA | TRBJ1-3 | TRBD1 | TRBV18 | TGTGCCAGCACATCCACCCAGGGGGCGATCGGAAACACCATATATTTT | CASTSTQGAIGNTIYF
NA | TRBJ1-5 | TRBD1 | TRBV30 | TGTGCCTGGAGGAGACAGGCCCAGGGGGGTAATCAGCCCCAGCATTTT | CAWRRQAQGGNQPQHF
NA | TRBJ1-1 | NA | TRBV30 | TGTGCCTGGAGCCTTAAATTGCCAGTTGAAACTGAAGCTTTCTTT | CAWSLKLPVETEAFF
NA | TRBJ2-1 | TRBD2 | TRBV24-1 | TGTGCCACCAGTGATTTCGGGACAGGGACTAGCGGCAATGAGCAGTTCTTC | CATSDFGTGTSGNEQFF
NA | TRBJ2-7 | TRBD1 | TRBV7-2 | TGTGCCAGCAGCTTAGGGACAGGACTTTACTACGAGCAGTACTTC | CASSLGTGLYYEQYF
NA | TRBJ1-1 | NA | TRBV28 | TGTGCCAGCAGTTGCCGACAGGAGAACACTGAAGCTTTCTTT | CASSCRQENTEAFF
NA | TRBJ2-5 | TRBD2 | TRBV6-6 | TGTGCCAGCAGGATGGACCTCAGCGGGAGAGGCGAGACCCAGTACTTC | CASRMDLSGRGETQYF
NA | TRBJ1-4 | TRBD1 | TRBV5-8 | TGTGCCAGCAGCTCCCGGACAGGGCTGGAAAAACTGTTTTTT | CASSSRTGLEKLFF
NA | TRBJ2-1 | TRBD1 | TRBV19 | TGTGCCAGTAGTATAGGGACAGGGGGGTACAATGAGCAGTTCTTC | CASSIGTGGYNEQFF
NA | TRBJ1-2 | TRBD1 | TRBV2 | TGTGCCAGCAGTGAGACAGGGAACTATGGCTACACCTTC | CASSETGNYGYTF
NA | TRBJ2-1 | TRBD1 | TRBV2 | TGTGCCAGCTCCGTGGGGGGGACAGGGACAATAAATGAGCAGTTCTTC | CASSVGGTGTINEQFF
once | TRBJ1-5 | NA | TRBV6-5 | TGTGCCAGCCGGAGAGGGGGAGATCAGCCCCAGCATTTT | CASRRGGDQPQHF
NA | TRBJ1-2 | NA | TRBV7-6 | TGTGCCAGCAGCCTCGGGACTCCTAACTATGGCTACACCTTC | CASSLGTPNYGYTF
once | TRBJ2-7 | NA | TRBV5-1 | TGCGCCAGCAGCTTGGTGCCTCCCTCCGAGGGGCAGTACTTC | CASSLVPPSEGQYF
NA | TRBJ2-1 | TRBD2 | TRBV19 | TGTGCCAGTAGTATGGCGGGAGGAACCTACAATGAGCAGTTCTTC | CASSMAGGTYNEQFF
NA | TRBJ1-5 | NA | TRBV30 | TGTGCCTGGAGTCGGGGCAGGGGTTATAGCAATCAGCCCCAGCATTTT | CAWSRGRGYSNQPQHF
NA | TRBJ1-2 | TRBD1 | TRBV2 | TGTGCCAGCAAGTCAGGGACAGGGGGCCATTATGGCTACACCTTC | CASKSGTGGHYGYTF
NA | TRBJ1-5 | NA | TRBV27 | TGTGCCAGCAGTTTATCCAACAGGGAGGGGAATCAGCCCCAGCATTTT | CASSLSNREGNQPQHF
NA | TRBJ1-3 | TRBD1 | TRBV30 | TGTGCCTGGGGGGGGACAGGGCTCGGAAACACCATATATTTT | CAWGGTGLGNTIYF
NA | TRBJ2-7 | TRBD2 | TRBV3-1/TRBV3-2 | TGTGCCAGCAGCCAAGGGTCTAGCGGGAACGAGCAGTACTTC | CASSQGSSGNEQYF
NA | TRBJ2-5 | TRBD1 | TRBV27 | TGTGCCAGCAGTCGAGATGAGGGGGCGCGGGAGACCCAGTACTTC | CASSRDEGARETQYF
NA | TRBJ2-1 | TRBD1 | TRBV2 | TGTGCCAGCAGTGGAACGGACAGGGCCCTTCGGCAGTTCTTC | CASSGTDRALRQFF
once | TRBJ2-7 | NA | TRBV5-1 | TGCGCCAGCAGCTTGGGGCAGAAAACCTACGAGCAGTACTTC | CASSLGQKTYEQYF
NA | TRBJ2-4 | NA | TRBV7-2 | TGTGCCAGCAGCGAACGCTCGGGAGTCAACATTCAGTACTTC | CASSERSGVNIQYF
once | TRBJ1-1 | TRBD1 | TRBV13 | TGTGCCAGCAGCCTTGGGACAGCTAGAACTGAAGCTTTCTTT | CASSLGTARTEAFF
NA | TRBJ2-5 | NA | TRBV18 | TGTGCCAGCTCACCTCCACAGGGCTATGAGACCCAGTACTTC | CASSPPQGYETQYF
NA | TRBJ1-1 | NA | TRBV29-1 | TGCAGCGTACAACAGGGTTGGGGTGAAGCTTTCTTT | CSVQQGWGEAFF